A selection of T cell receptor beta chains follows, all from one sample in a study of cytomegalovirus exposure and HLA in healthy donors. Sequenced by immunoSEQ multiplex PCR; TCRdb stores in-frame clones only, minus some. This table holds around 130,000 clones, 70% to 80% found once. Sequencing was performed on PBMCs. These receptors were collected from a woman aged 60 to 75 in good health and CMV-seronegative. The CDR3 runs from the conserved cysteine through the conserved F or W. Each record gives: J gene, V gene, D gene, clone size, CDR3 DNA, CDR3 protein. The D gene is left open where the match is weak. A row's size may be missing; if present it is once, few, many or a size class.

>TRBJ2-7|TRBV6-1|TRBD1|-
TGTGCCAGCAGTGGCCGGGACAGGGTCTCCTACGAGCAGTACTTC
CASSGRDRVSYEQYF
>TRBJ2-2|TRBV18|-|-
TGTGCCAGCTCATTTGCGGCTAACACCGGGGAGCTGTTTTTT
CASSFAANTGELFF
>TRBJ1-1|TRBV30|-|-
TGTGCCTGGAGTGTACAGAGTAGGCGCGCTGAAGCTTTCTTT
CAWSVQSRRAEAFF
>TRBJ2-2|TRBV11-3|-|-
TGTGCCAAGGGGGGGTTGTCTGGCACCGGGGAGCTGTTTTTT
CAKGGLSGTGELFF
>TRBJ1-2|TRBV28|TRBD1|-
TGTGCCAGCAGTCAATGGAGGGGGCGCGACTATGGCTACACCTTC
CASSQWRGRDYGYTF
>TRBJ1-2|TRBV30|-|-
TGTGCCTGGAGTTCAGGGGCCTATGGCTACACCTTC
CAWSSGAYGYTF
>TRBJ2-7|TRBV28|TRBD2|-
TGTGCCAGCAGTTTGGGGACTAGCGGGAGAAGCGAGCAGTACTTC
CASSLGTSGRSEQYF
>TRBJ2-1|TRBV15|-|few
TGTGCCACCACTCGGGGATACCGGGAGCAGTTCTTC
CATTRGYREQFF
>TRBJ2-5|TRBV7-6|-|-
TGTGCCAGCAGCCCCCCGCAACAGTCTTTTGGGGAGACCCAGTACTTC
CASSPPQQSFGETQYF
>TRBJ1-3|TRBV7-8|-|-
TGTGCCAGCAGCTTTTCTCGGGGCTCTGGAAACACCATATATTTT
CASSFSRGSGNTIYF
>TRBJ1-5|TRBV30|TRBD1|-
TGTGCCTGGAGCCCAGGACAGGGTAGCAATCAGCCCCAGCATTTT
CAWSPGQGSNQPQHF
>TRBJ2-7|TRBV6-1|TRBD2|few
TGTGCCAGCAGTGAATTAGGTAGGCTAGCGGACTACGAGCAGTACTTC
CASSELGRLADYEQYF
>TRBJ2-5|TRBV19|-|-
TGTGCCAAGGCGACGTCAGGAGGAAACGGAGAGACCCAGTACTTC
CAKATSGGNGETQYF
>TRBJ1-1|TRBV7-2|-|-
TGTGCCACCCGGAGGGCCCAACTGAACACTGAAGCTTTCTTT
CATRRAQLNTEAFF
>TRBJ1-2|TRBV30|-|few
TGTGCCTGGAGTGTAATACAGGTTCACGGCTACACCTTC
CAWSVIQVHGYTF
>TRBJ2-1|TRBV10-1|TRBD2|-
TGCGCCAGCAGTGAGAGTGGGCTAGCGGGAACGTACAATGAGCAGTTCTTC
CASSESGLAGTYNEQFF
>TRBJ1-5|TRBV28|-|-
TGTGCCAGCAGTTCGACAGGAGTCGGTCAGCCCCAGCATTTT
CASSSTGVGQPQHF
>TRBJ2-7|TRBV14|TRBD1|-
TGTGTCAGCAGCCAAGAAGTTAGGACAGGTGTCCGCGAGCAGTACTTC
CVSSQEVRTGVREQYF
>TRBJ2-7|TRBV18|TRBD2|-
TGTGCCAGCTCCCCTAGCGGGGGTGCCTACGAGCAGTACTTC
CASSPSGGAYEQYF
>TRBJ2-7|TRBV7-2|TRBD2|-
TGTGCCAGCAGCTACGGGGGGGGTACCTACGAGCAGTACTTC
CASSYGGGTYEQYF
>TRBJ2-2|TRBV9|-|once
TGTGCCAGCAGCGTAGGCGGCACCGGGGAGCTGTTTTTT
CASSVGGTGELFF
>TRBJ2-1|TRBV7-2|TRBD2|-
TGTGCCAGCAGTAGCCCTTCTGCGGGAGGGTCCAATGAGCAGTTCTTC
CASSSPSAGGSNEQFF
>TRBJ2-1|TRBV6-6|TRBD1|-
TGTGCCAGCAGGAGGGGGATGGGACAGGGCAACAATGAGCAGTTCTTC
CASRRGMGQGNNEQFF
>TRBJ2-7|TRBV28|TRBD1|-
TGTGCCAGCAGCTTAGACAGGGTTCGCTACGAGCAGTACTTC
CASSLDRVRYEQYF
>TRBJ1-2|TRBV28|-|once
TGTGCCAGCAGCGAACCACAGGGAAGTCCCTTTGGCTACACCTTC
CASSEPQGSPFGYTF